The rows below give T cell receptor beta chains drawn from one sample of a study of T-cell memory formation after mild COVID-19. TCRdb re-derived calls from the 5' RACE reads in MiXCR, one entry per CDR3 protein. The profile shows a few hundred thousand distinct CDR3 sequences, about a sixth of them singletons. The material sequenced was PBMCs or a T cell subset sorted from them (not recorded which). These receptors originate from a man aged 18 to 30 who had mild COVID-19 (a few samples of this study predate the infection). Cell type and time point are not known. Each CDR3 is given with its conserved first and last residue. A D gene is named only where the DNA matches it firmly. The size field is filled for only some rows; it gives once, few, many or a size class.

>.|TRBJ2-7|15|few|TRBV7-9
TGTGCCAGCAGCTTAGCGGGGGGCAGCCTACGGGAGCAGTACTTC
CASSLAGGSLREQYF
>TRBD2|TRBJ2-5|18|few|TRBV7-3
TGTGCCAGCAGCCCAGGACTAGCGGGGGGGCGATCCAGGGAGACCCAGTACTTC
CASSPGLAGGRSRETQYF
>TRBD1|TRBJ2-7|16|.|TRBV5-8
TGTGCCAGCAGCTGGGGGGCCGGGACAGGTCTGGCCGAGCAGTACTTC
CASSWGAGTGLAEQYF
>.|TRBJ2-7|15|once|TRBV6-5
TGTGCCAGCAGTAGGGAGACAGCGGCCGGCTACGAGCAGTACTTC
CASSRETAAGYEQYF
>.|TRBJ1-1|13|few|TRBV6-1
TGTGCCAGCCCCCCCCCGGGGTACACTGAAGCTTTCTTT
CASPPPGYTEAFF
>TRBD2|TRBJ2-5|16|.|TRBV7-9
TGTGCCAGCAGCTTGGTTAGTGAGCGGGGTAAAGAGACCCAGTACTTC
CASSLVSERGKETQYF
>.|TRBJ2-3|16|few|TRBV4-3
TGCGCCAGCAGCCACGCGACGTCTGACAGCACAGATACGCAGTATTTT
CASSHATSDSTDTQYF
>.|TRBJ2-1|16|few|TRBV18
TGTGCCAGCTCAAGGATCCGCGGACAGACCTACAATGAGCAGTTCTTC
CASSRIRGQTYNEQFF
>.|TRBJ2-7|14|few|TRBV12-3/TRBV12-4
TGTGCCAGCAGTTACCAGCCTACCGATTACGAGCAGTACTTC
CASSYQPTDYEQYF
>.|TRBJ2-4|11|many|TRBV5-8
TGTGCCAGCAGCTGGCCGGTGATTCAGTACTTC
CASSWPVIQYF
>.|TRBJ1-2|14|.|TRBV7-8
TGTGCCAGCAGCTTAAACAGGGAGCACTATGGCTACACCTTC
CASSLNREHYGYTF
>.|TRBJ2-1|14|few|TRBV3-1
TGTGCCAGCAGCCTATACCGGGATTACAATGAGCAGTTCTTC
CASSLYRDYNEQFF
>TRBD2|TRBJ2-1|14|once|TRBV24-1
TGTGCCACCATGACTAGCGGGAGGCTAAACGAGCAGTTCTTC
CATMTSGRLNEQFF
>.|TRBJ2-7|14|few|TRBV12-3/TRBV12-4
TGTGCCAGCAGTTTGGGTTCGCTCTCCTACGAGCAGTACTTC
CASSLGSLSYEQYF
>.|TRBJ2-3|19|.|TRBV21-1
TGTGCCAGCAGCAGGAGCTCGGGACAGGTCTTTTGGGGCACAGATACGCAGTATTTT
CASSRSSGQVFWGTDTQYF